The next 6 T cell receptor beta chains were all read from a single sample in a study of T-cell reconstitution after alpha-beta-depleted transplantation in children. For TCRbeta, the library was prepared with unique molecular identifiers. TCRdb redid the calling of the PCR reads with MiXCR, one entry per CDR3 protein. The data show 700,000 to 950,000 distinct CDR3 sequences, under 20% seen once. This material consisted of PBMCs, mostly from graft donor cells, taken 360 days after TCRalphabeta/CD19-depleted stem cell transplant. The receptor set was obtained from a male patient younger than 18 who had a stem cell transplant for acute lymphoblastic leukemia, so the T cells may come from the graft donor.

The V call is TRBV7-3, the J call TRBJ2-3; 7 bases match TRBD2. Germline lookup yields CDR1 SGHTA and CDR2 FQGTGA. With 6 bases clipped from V and 2 bases from J, the junction kept 2 bases outside the gene matches. The length of the CDR3 is 13 residues. CDR3 protein: CASSTSATDTQYF. In nucleotides, the CDR3 is TGTGCCAGCAGTACTAGCGCCACAGATACGCAGTATTTT.

CDR3 residues: CASKGDYGNEQFF. The DNA of the CDR3 is TGCGCCAGCAAAGGGGATTACGGCAATGAGCAGTTCTTC. This chain joins TRBV5-1 and TRBJ2-1; perhaps TRBD1 as D (5 bases). Looked up from germline, CDR1 is SGHRS and CDR2 is YFSETQ. This CDR3 comprises 13 residues. The V end was cut by 6 bases, the J end by 6 bases, with 13 bases between.

In its sample, this clonotype was seen many times. This sequence joins TRBV27 and TRBJ2-4, with a tentative D call TRBD2 (5 bases). CDR3 length: 14 residues. V gave up 3 bases and J gave up 1 base, with 7 bases separating them. Germline CDR1 is MNHEY and CDR2 is SMNVEV (reference sequence). The CDR3 DNA sequence: TGTGCCAGCAGTTTTTCGGGGGCCAAAAACATTCAGTACTTC. Amino acids: CASSFSGAKNIQYF.

J is TRBJ2-7 and V is TRBV5-1; maybe TRBD1 (6 bases). Trimming took off 0 bases at V and 4 bases at J, with 14 bases between the two ends. The germline CDR1 and CDR2 sequences are SGHRS and YFSETQ. The CDR3 is 15 amino acids. The CDR3, as DNA: TGCGCCAGCAGCTTGGCTACAGGGACCCCTTACGAGCAGTACTTC. As protein: CASSLATGTPYEQYF.

J is TRBJ2-5 and V is TRBV4-1; 7 bases are a match to TRBD2. The trim removed 4 bases at V and 7 bases at J, leaving 6 bases unmatched. Germline CDR1 is MGHRA and CDR2 is YSYEKL. The CDR3 consists of 13 residues. The CDR3 here is CASSLAWGGTQYF. For the CDR3, the DNA is TGCGCCAGCAGCCTGGCTTGGGGGGGGACCCAGTACTTC.

The V and J genes are TRBV2 and TRBJ2-1; 11 bases map to TRBD2. Germline V gene lookup returns CDR1 SNHLY and CDR2 FYNNEI. The ends lost 4 bases at V and 7 bases at J; junction bases unmatched: 9. The CDR3 is 16 residues long. The CDR3 DNA follows: TGTGCCAGCAGTGTTGGGACTAGCGGTCTGTGGAATGAGCAGTTCTTC. This encodes CASSVGTSGLWNEQFF.